The next 18 T cell receptor beta chains were all read from a single sample in a study of blood T cell repertoires in COVID-19. Generated by immunoSEQ multiplex PCR, the TCRdb table keeps only in-frame clones and is missing some. The sample lists 300,000 to 400,000 clones, approximately 88% occurring once. The specimen sequenced was PBMCs or T cells enriched from blood (not recorded which). The source of these receptors is a man aged 25-45 years who had recovered from COVID-19.

The genes are TRBV30 and TRBJ2-1; no firm D call. V was clipped by 1 base and J by 7 bases, with 5 bases between them. Germline CDR1 GTSNPN, CDR2 SVGIG (reference sequence). The CDR3 is made up of 11 amino acids. The CDR3 sequence is CAWSGMNEQFF. In nucleotides, the CDR3 is TGTGCCTGGAGTGGTATGAATGAGCAGTTCTTC. Looking up the rest from reference TRBV30 and TRBJ2-1 gives the full variable domain: SQTIHQWPATLVQPVGSPLSLECTVEGTSNPNLYWYRQAAGRGLQLLFYSVGIGQISSEVPQNLSASRPQDRQFILSSKKLLLSDSGFYLCAWSGMNEQFFGPGTRLTVL.

The chain joins TRBV28 to TRBJ2-1; no clear D. The CDR3 has 12 amino acids. In germline, CDR1 is MDHEN, CDR2 SYDVKM. V was pared by 3 bases and J by 9 bases, with 9 bases between. The CDR3 DNA reads TGTGCCAGCAGTTTCCCCGGTGGTGAGCAGTTCTTC. Protein: CASSFPGGEQFF.

The V gene is TRBV6-6, the J gene TRBJ1-3, with a possible D match to TRBD1 (6 bases). The CDR3 contains 18 residues. The germline gives CDR1 MNHNY, CDR2 SVGAGI (reference sequence). Trimming took off 5 bases at V and 0 bases at J, with 20 bases between the two ends. The CDR3 nucleotides read TGTGCCAGCAGTCAACACGGGACACAACGACTCTCTGGAAACACCATATATTTT. Its translation is CASSQHGTQRLSGNTIYF.

This clone was recorded only once. The rearrangement uses TRBV7-9 and TRBJ2-3; D possibly corresponds to TRBD1 (6 bases). The CDR3 consists of 17 residues. Germline V gene data show CDR1 as SEHNR and CDR2 as FQNEAQ (reference sequence). V was shortened by 1 base and J by 5 bases, with 19 bases between the two germline ends. CDR3 region: CASSLGSGPGAKDTQYF. CDR3 nucleotides: TGTGCCAGCAGCTTAGGTTCAGGTCCAGGGGCCAAAGATACGCAGTATTTT. Using reference TRBV7-9 and TRBJ2-3 for the parts outside the CDR3, the full variable domain is DTGVSQNPRHKITKRGQNVTFRCDPISEHNRLYWYRQTLGQGPEFLTYFQNEAQLEKSRLLSDRFSAERPKGSFSTLEIQRTEQGDSAMYLCASSLGSGPGAKDTQYFGPGTRLTVL.

The CDR3 DNA sequence: TGTGCCAGCAGCACAGGGACAGAGAACACTGAAGCTTTCTTT. As protein: CASSTGTENTEAFF. The V and J genes are TRBV28 and TRBJ1-1, with 7 bases aligning to TRBD1. CDR3 length: 14 amino acids. With 6 bases clipped from V and 1 base from J, the junction kept 5 bases outside the gene matches. Germline V CDR1 and CDR2: MDHEN, SYDVKM.

The count of this clone is one. This chain joins TRBV28 and TRBJ1-3; no clear D. The CDR3 totals 15 residues. CDR1 is MDHEN, CDR2 SYDVKM, per germline. Deletions cut 0 bases from V and 2 bases from J, with 8 bases between. CDR3 in DNA: TGTGCCAGCAGTTTATGGGGCCCGGCTGGAAACACCATATATTTT. Amino acid sequence: CASSLWGPAGNTIYF.

The gene calls are TRBV9 and TRBJ1-2; the D gene is possibly TRBD1 (5 bases). The CDR3 sequence is 13 residues long. Per the germline V gene, CDR1 is SGDLS and CDR2 is YYNGEE. Trimming stripped 2 bases from V and 7 bases from J, with 12 bases between. The CDR3 sequence: CASSVRGIGGYTF. Here the CDR3 DNA reads TGTGCCAGCAGCGTTCGGGGGATTGGTGGCTACACCTTC.

The chain links TRBV29-1 to TRBJ2-3; D is unresolved. This CDR3 comprises 15 residues. Germline-derived CDR1 and CDR2 are SQVTM and ANQGSEA. Trimming stripped 2 bases from V and 0 bases from J, with 12 bases between. The DNA for the CDR3 is TGCAGCGTTGAACTCCTGCAGTCAAGCACAGATACGCAGTATTTT. The encoded protein is CSVELLQSSTDTQYF.

The chain carries TRBV28 and TRBJ1-2; D ambiguous. This CDR3 has 14 residues. V shed 3 bases and J shed 0 bases, with 8 bases lying between them. CDR1 and CDR2 from the germline V gene are MDHEN and SYDVKM. CDR3 sequence (DNA): TGTGCCAGCAGTTTCCAGGTACCTAACTATGGCTACACCTTC. Encoded protein: CASSFQVPNYGYTF.

The chain employs TRBV7-9 and TRBJ1-2; 8 bases are shared with TRBD1. V lost 3 bases and J lost 2; bases outside the gene matches: 8. Germline CDR1 is SEHNR and CDR2 is FQNEAQ (reference sequence). The CDR3 length is 16 residues. CDR3 loop: CASSFSLRDRNYGYTF. The CDR3 coding sequence is TGTGCCAGCAGCTTCAGCCTCCGGGACAGGAACTATGGCTACACCTTC.

The chain carries TRBV20-1 and TRBJ2-5; weak D call: TRBD2 (6 bases). The CDR3 has 14 residues. V shed 3 bases and J shed 5 bases, with 16 bases lying between them. Germline CDR1 and CDR2: DFQATT and SNEGSKA (reference sequence). The CDR3 region is CSASLGGEMETQYF. CDR3 sequence (DNA): TGCAGTGCTAGTTTGGGGGGAGAGATGGAGACCCAGTACTTC.

The CDR3, as DNA: TGTGCCAGCAGCCAAGGACTAGCGGGGACTACGCAGTATTTT. Translating gives CASSQGLAGTTQYF. The V call is TRBV3-1 (or the pseudogene TRBV3-2), the J call TRBJ2-3, with 11 bases identical to TRBD2. This CDR3 contains 14 residues. Germline trimming cut 1 base from V and 8 bases from J; bases unmatched to any gene: 2. Germline CDR1 is LGHDT and CDR2 is YNNKEL (reference sequence).

The chain joins TRBV5-1 to TRBJ2-7, with TRBD2 as a possible D gene (7 bases). V gave up 0 bases and J gave up 2 bases, with 24 bases separating them. Germline V lookup: CDR1 SGHRS, CDR2 YFSETQ. This CDR3 region has 19 residues. DNA of the CDR3: TGCGCCAGCAGCTTGGGTAGCGGTGCCTTGCCGGGGGGCGCCTACGAGCAGTACTTC. Its translation: CASSLGSGALPGGAYEQYF. Full variable domain (outside the CDR3, taken from reference TRBV5-1 and TRBJ2-7): KAGVTQTPRYLIKTRGQQVTLSCSPISGHRSVSWYQQTPGQGLQFLFEYFSETQRNKGNFPGRFSGRQFSNSRSEMNVSTLELGDSALYLCASSLGSGALPGGAYEQYFGPGTRLTVT.

With regard to this clone: Additional DNA sequences in this sample encode the identical CDR3. The chain links TRBV5-1 to TRBJ2-3, with 7 bases aligning to TRBD1. Germline lookup yields CDR1 SGHRS and CDR2 YFSETQ. This CDR3 region has 13 residues. With 4 bases clipped from V and 4 bases from J, the junction kept 3 bases outside the gene matches. Written as DNA, the CDR3 is TGCGCCAGCAGCCGGGACAGCTCAGATACGCAGTATTTT. It encodes CASSRDSSDTQYF.

The V and J genes are TRBV7-7 and TRBJ2-5; TRBD1 might be the D (5 bases). The CDR3 extends over 16 amino acids. Trimming pared 1 base from V and 4 bases from J, leaving 16 bases between. Germline lookup yields CDR1 SSHAT and CDR2 FNYEAQ (reference sequence). CDR3 amino acids: CASSLGLARGGETQYF. The CDR3, as DNA: TGTGCCAGCAGCTTAGGTCTGGCTAGGGGTGGAGAGACCCAGTACTTC.

The V and J genes are TRBV24-1 and TRBJ1-1; 9 nucleotides agree with TRBD1. The CDR3 loop spans 16 amino acids. Unmatched junction bases numbered 9, after V lost 4 bases and J lost 4 bases. The germline gives CDR1 KGHDR, CDR2 SFDVKD. The CDR3 DNA is TGTGCCACCAGTGACAGGGACAGGGCGGGGGTCACTGAAGCTTTCTTT. It yields the protein CATSDRDRAGVTEAFF.

The chain recombines TRBV5-6 with TRBJ2-7; D might be TRBD2 (5 bases). There are 14 residues in the CDR3. Germline values: CDR1 SGHDT, CDR2 YYEEEE. Trimming removed 4 bases from V and 0 bases from J, with 11 bases in between. CDR3 region: CASSVLGSSYEQYF. The CDR3 DNA follows: TGTGCCAGCAGCGTACTAGGGAGCTCCTACGAGCAGTACTTC.

The chain combines TRBV6-1 with TRBJ1-5; 7 bases map to TRBD1. Germline-derived CDR1 and CDR2 are MNHNS and SASEGT. The CDR3 has 14 amino acids. Unmatched junction bases numbered 8, after V lost 2 bases and J lost 10 bases. CDR3 DNA: TGTGCCAGCAGTGAAACAGGGACAGCGCTACCCCAGCATTTT. It is translated as CASSETGTALPQHF.